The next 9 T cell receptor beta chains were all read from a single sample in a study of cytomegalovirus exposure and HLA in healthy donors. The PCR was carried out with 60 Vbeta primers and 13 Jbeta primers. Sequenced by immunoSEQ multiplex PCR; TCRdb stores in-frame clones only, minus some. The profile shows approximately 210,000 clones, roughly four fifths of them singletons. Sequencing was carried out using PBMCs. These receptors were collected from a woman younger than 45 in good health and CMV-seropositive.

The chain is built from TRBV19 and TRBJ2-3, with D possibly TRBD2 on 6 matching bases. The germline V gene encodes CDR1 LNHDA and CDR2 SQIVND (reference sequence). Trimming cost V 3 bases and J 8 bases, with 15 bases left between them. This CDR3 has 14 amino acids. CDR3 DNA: TGTGCCAGTAGTATGGGGGAGGCAATCGGTACGCAGTATTTT. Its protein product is CASSMGEAIGTQYF.

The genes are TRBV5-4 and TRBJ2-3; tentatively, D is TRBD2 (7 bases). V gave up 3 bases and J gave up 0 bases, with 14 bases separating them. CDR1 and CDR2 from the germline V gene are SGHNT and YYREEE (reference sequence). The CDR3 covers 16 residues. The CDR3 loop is CASSWGGRGSTDTQYF. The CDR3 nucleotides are TGTGCCAGCAGCTGGGGGGGCAGGGGTAGCACAGATACGCAGTATTTT. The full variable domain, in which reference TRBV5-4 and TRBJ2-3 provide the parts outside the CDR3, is ETGVTQSPTHLIKTRGQQVTLRCSSQSGHNTVSWYQQALGQGPQFIFQYYREEENGRGNFPPRFSGLQFPNYSSELNVNALELDDSALYLCASSWGGRGSTDTQYFGPGTRLTVL.

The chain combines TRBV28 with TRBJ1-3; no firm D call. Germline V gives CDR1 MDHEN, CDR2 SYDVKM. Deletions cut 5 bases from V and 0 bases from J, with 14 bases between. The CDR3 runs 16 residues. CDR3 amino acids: CASSTASEISGNTIYF. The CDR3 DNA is TGTGCCAGCAGTACGGCCTCGGAGATCTCTGGAAACACCATATATTTT.

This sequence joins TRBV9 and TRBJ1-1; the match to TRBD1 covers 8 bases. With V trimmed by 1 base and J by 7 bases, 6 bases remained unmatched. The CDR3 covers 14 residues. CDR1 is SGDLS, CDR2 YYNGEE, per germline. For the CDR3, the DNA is TGTGCCAGCAGCGTATCGAGGACAGGGAATGAAGCTTTCTTT. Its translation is CASSVSRTGNEAFF.

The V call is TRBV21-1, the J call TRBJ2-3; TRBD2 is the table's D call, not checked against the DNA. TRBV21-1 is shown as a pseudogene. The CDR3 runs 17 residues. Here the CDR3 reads CASSKEGGTLFMDTQYF. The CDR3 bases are TGTGCCAGCAGCAAAGAAGGAGGTACTCTCTTTATGGATACGCAGTATTTT.

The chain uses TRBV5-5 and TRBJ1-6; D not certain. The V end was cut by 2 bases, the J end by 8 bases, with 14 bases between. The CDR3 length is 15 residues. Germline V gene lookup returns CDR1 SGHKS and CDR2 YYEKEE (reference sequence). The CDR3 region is CASSFEWFKDSPLHF. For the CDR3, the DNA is TGTGCCAGCAGCTTTGAGTGGTTCAAAGATTCACCCCTCCACTTT.

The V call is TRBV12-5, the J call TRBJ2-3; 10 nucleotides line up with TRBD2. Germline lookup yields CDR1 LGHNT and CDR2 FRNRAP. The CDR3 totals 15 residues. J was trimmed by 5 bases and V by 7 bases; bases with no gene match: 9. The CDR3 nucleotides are TGTGCTAGTGCCCTCAGCGGGAGGGCCGAAGATACGCAGTATTTT. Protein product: CASALSGRAEDTQYF.

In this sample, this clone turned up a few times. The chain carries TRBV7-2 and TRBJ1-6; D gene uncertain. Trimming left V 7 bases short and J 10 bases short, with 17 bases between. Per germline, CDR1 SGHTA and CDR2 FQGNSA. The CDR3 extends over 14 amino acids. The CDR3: CASTPGSFGSPLHF. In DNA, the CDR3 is TGTGCCAGCACCCCAGGATCCTTTGGATCACCCCTCCACTTT. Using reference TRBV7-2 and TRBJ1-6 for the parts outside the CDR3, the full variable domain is GAGVSQSPSNKVTEKGKDVELRCDPISGHTALYWYRQSLGQGLEFLIYFQGNSAPDKSGLPSDRFSAERTGGSVSTLTIQRTQQEDSAVYLCASTPGSFGSPLHFGNGTRLTVT.

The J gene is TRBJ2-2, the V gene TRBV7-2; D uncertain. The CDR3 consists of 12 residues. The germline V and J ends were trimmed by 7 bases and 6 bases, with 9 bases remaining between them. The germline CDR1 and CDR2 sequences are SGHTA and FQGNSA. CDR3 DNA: TGTGCCAGCACCCCTCTCGCCGGGGAGCTGTTTTTT. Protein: CASTPLAGELFF.